One sample yielded the 16 T cell receptor beta chains listed below, sequenced in a study of human T cells and chemical hapten exposure (dated by TCRdb to about 2021). The time point tag for this specimen amounts to: patch test 3, about 24 weeks after DPC sensitization. The treatment or condition label for this specimen denotes: therapeutic diphenylcyclopropenone sensitization with weekly scalp DPC. Receptor libraries were prepared by RACE. TCRdb names NextSeq 500 as the instrument used. Using fastp trimming at Q25 and MiXCR clonotype assembly, TCRdb reanalyzed the public sequencing data and kept in-frame beta chains. Rows with one shared CDR3 protein collapse into an entry with the most common genes and DNA. The sample has 150,000 to 200,000 distinct CDR3 sequences on record, about 25% of them singletons. The top ten clonotypes cover approximately 2.3% of the sample. The material was whole blood, obtained in connection with sensitization to the hapten diphenylcyclopropenone (DPC). Every receptor here comes from a woman between 40 and 55 years old with alopecia areata. Some clones in this sample may be carry-over from other donors' samples.

The chain joins TRBV4-2 to TRBJ1-4; D might be TRBD1 (5 bases). The germline gives CDR1 LGHNA, CDR2 YNFKEQ. Trimming removed 0 bases at V and 8 bases at J, with 16 bases between. The CDR3 covers 16 residues. The CDR3 bases are TGTGCCAGCAGCCAAGATCTGGGAAGGGGAGTGGAAAAACTGTTTTTT. Encoded protein: CASSQDLGRGVEKLFF.

About this clonotype: At one end the junction does not follow the germline gene, possibly because of a read error. The chain couples TRBV4-3 to TRBJ1-5; unclear D gene. In germline, CDR1 is LGHNA, CDR2 YSLEER. The CDR3 has 13 residues. CDR3 sequence: CASSQGRGQPRHF. CDR3 DNA: TGCGCCAGCAGCCAAGGGCGTGGTCAGCCCCGGCATTTT.

The CDR3 DNA follows: TGCGCCAGCAGCCTGGGACTGTCCCCCAACGAGCAGTACTTC. This translates into CASSLGLSPNEQYF. The rearrangement uses TRBV5-1 and TRBJ2-7, with D perhaps matching TRBD2 (6 bases). CDR3 length: 14 amino acids. In germline, CDR1 is SGHRS, CDR2 YFSETQ. V was cut by 4 bases and J by 5 bases, with 16 bases left in between.

This clonotype has more than one count but fewer than ten. V and J are TRBV29-1 and TRBJ2-3, with 9 bases lining up with TRBD2. Germline CDR1 and CDR2: SQVTM and ANQGSEA. This CDR3 region has 14 residues. Unmatched junction bases numbered 7, after V lost 7 bases and J lost 2 bases. The CDR3 reads CSGRREGLTDTQYF. The DNA of the CDR3 is TGCAGCGGACGGCGGGAGGGCCTCACAGATACGCAGTATTTT.

The chain carries TRBV3-1 and TRBJ2-1; TRBD2 is a possible D gene (6 bases). This CDR3 spans 16 amino acids. Germline CDR1 and CDR2: LGHDT and YNNKEL (reference sequence). V was trimmed by 4 bases and J by 4 bases, leaving 17 bases between them. This CDR3 reads CASSRLSTSRYNEQFF. CDR3 nucleotides: TGTGCCAGCAGCCGCCTAAGCACTAGCAGATACAATGAGCAGTTCTTC.

This chain links TRBV6-2 or TRBV6-3 with TRBJ2-1, with TRBD2 matching over 9 bases. Germline CDR1 MNHEY, CDR2 SVGEGT. V shed 7 bases and J 2 bases; nucleotides not matched to a gene: 3. CDR3 length: 14 amino acids. CDR3 residues: CASTRTSAYNEQFF. CDR3 nucleotides: TGTGCCAGCACAAGGACTAGCGCCTACAATGAGCAGTTCTTC.

The CDR3 region is CASSFSPRDRVNEQFF. The CDR3 DNA follows: TGTGCCAGCAGTTTCTCACCCCGGGACAGGGTCAATGAGCAGTTCTTC. The rearrangement uses TRBV6-2 or TRBV6-3 and TRBJ2-1; 9 bases fit TRBD1. Germline CDR1 MNHEY, CDR2 SVGEGT. The CDR3 is made up of 16 amino acids. Losses at the gene ends were 4 bases for V and 6 bases for J; bases not matched to a gene: 10.

This clonotype was seen more than once but under ten times. This chain links TRBV2 with TRBJ1-4; D is ambiguous. The CDR3 runs 13 residues. The germline V gene encodes CDR1 SNHLY and CDR2 FYNNEI. V lost 7 bases, J lost 5 bases, and 11 bases lay in between. In DNA form, the CDR3 reads TGTGCCAGCATTGCGATAGAAAATGAAAAACTGTTTTTT. It translates to CASIAIENEKLFF.

The chain carries TRBV29-1 and TRBJ1-1, with 8 bases fitting TRBD1. CDR1 and CDR2 (germline): SQVTM, ANQGSEA. J lost 8 bases, V lost 4 bases, and 18 bases had no gene match. The CDR3 is made up of 16 amino acids. This CDR3 is CSVVGHTGTGRVEAFF. The CDR3 DNA is TGCAGCGTTGTTGGTCACACCGGGACAGGCCGCGTGGAAGCTTTCTTT.

In this sample, this clonotype turned up a few times. This chain uses TRBV2 with TRBJ2-7; D remains ambiguous. The V gene lost 0 bases and the J gene lost 1 base, with 16 bases spanning the gap. CDR3 length equals 17 residues. Per germline, CDR1 SNHLY and CDR2 FYNNEI. The chain's CDR3 is CASSEAGGRQTSYEQYF. CDR3 in DNA: TGTGCCAGCAGTGAAGCAGGTGGTCGGCAGACTTCCTACGAGCAGTACTTC.

This clonotype came up a few times. This chain connects TRBV6-5 to TRBJ2-4; D is undetermined. From germline, CDR1 is MNHEY and CDR2 SVGAGI. V was pared by 5 bases and J by 1 base, with 9 bases between. CDR3 length equals 14 residues. This CDR3 is CASSRSAAKNIQYF. The CDR3 DNA sequence: TGTGCCAGCAGTCGATCGGCCGCCAAAAACATTCAGTACTTC.

The rearrangement uses TRBV5-1 and TRBJ2-7; D may be TRBD1 (5 bases). V lost 0 bases and J 2 bases, leaving 9 bases between the germline ends. CDR1 SGHRS and CDR2 YFSETQ come from the germline V gene. The CDR3 runs to 14 residues. The CDR3 reads CASSLVGPPYEQYF. The CDR3 nucleotides are TGCGCCAGCAGCTTGGTGGGGCCTCCCTACGAGCAGTACTTC. The variable domain in full, completed from reference TRBV5-1 and TRBJ2-7, reads KAGVTQTPRYLIKTRGQQVTLSCSPISGHRSVSWYQQTPGQGLQFLFEYFSETQRNKGNFPGRFSGRQFSNSRSEMNVSTLELGDSALYLCASSLVGPPYEQYFGPGTRLTVT.

The chain recombines TRBV11-1 with TRBJ2-2; D is unclear. CDR1 is SGHAT, CDR2 FQDESV, per germline (reference sequence). The CDR3 totals 13 residues. V lost 4 bases to trimming and J lost 8 bases, with 11 bases between them. CDR3 nucleotide sequence: TGTGCCAGCAGCTCCGACTCTAAGGGGGAGCTGTTTTTT. Translating gives CASSSDSKGELFF.

This clonotype was seen more than once but under ten times. This chain joins TRBV5-1 and TRBJ2-7, with 7 bases aligning to TRBD2. The germline V gene has CDR1 SGHRS and CDR2 YFSETQ. V was clipped by 3 bases and J by 3 bases; unmatched bases: 6. The CDR3 spans 14 residues. The CDR3 sequence: CASSSSGTNYEQYF. CDR3 sequence (DNA): TGCGCCAGCAGCTCCTCCGGGACTAACTACGAGCAGTACTTC.

This clonotype occurred many times. This sequence joins TRBV18 and TRBJ1-1; D is uncertain. In germline, CDR1 is KGHSH, CDR2 LQKENI. This CDR3 has 13 residues. Trimming cost V 1 base and J 7 bases, with 10 bases left between them. The CDR3 sequence: CASSPQGRNEAFF. The CDR3 nucleotides read TGTGCCAGCTCACCACAGGGAAGGAATGAAGCTTTCTTT. Combining the CDR3 with reference TRBV18 and TRBJ1-1 gives the whole variable domain NAGVMQNPRHLVRRRGQEARLRCSPMKGHSHVYWYRQLPEEGLKFMVYLQKENIIDESGMPKERFSAEFPKEGPSILRIQQVVRGDSAAYFCASSPQGRNEAFFGQGTRLTVV.

The chain combines TRBV10-3 with TRBJ1-1, with D possibly matching TRBD1 (5 bases). Germline CDR1 ENHRY, CDR2 SYGVKD. There are 14 residues in the CDR3. V lost 2 bases and J lost 3, with 10 bases in between. For the CDR3, the DNA is TGTGCCATCAGTGAGCGGCAGGGCCACACTGAAGCTTTCTTT. This encodes CAISERQGHTEAFF.